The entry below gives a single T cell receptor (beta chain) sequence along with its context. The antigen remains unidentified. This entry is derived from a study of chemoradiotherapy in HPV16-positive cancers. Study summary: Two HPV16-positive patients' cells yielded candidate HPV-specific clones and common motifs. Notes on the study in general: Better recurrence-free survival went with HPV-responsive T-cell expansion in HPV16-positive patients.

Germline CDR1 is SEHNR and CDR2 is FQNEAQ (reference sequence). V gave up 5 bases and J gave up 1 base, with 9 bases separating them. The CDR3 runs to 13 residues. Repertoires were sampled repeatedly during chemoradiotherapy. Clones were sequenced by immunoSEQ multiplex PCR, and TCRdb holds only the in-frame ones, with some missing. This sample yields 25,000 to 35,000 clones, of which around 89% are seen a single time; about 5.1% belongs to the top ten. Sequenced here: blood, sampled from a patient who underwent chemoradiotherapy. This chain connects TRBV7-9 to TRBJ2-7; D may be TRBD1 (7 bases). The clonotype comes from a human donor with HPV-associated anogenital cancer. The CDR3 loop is CASSPGGSYEQYF. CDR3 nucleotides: TGTGCCAGCAGCCCAGGGGGGTCCTACGAGCAGTACTTC.